The subject of this entry is one T cell receptor beta chain. This clonotype was recorded at least ten times. Its antigen remains unidentified. Per-nucleotide qualities are absent, and no much larger clonotype sits a single base away. Relative to germline, V is 5 bases shorter and J is 4 bases shorter, with 10 bases between their ends. From the cysteine through the phenylalanine, the CDR3 covers 14 amino acids. Only the CDR3 part of the read is kept: 42 bases, read in frame from the first base. CDR1 and CDR2 are drawn from the germline V gene (reference sequence): SGHNT, YYREEE. This entry is derived from a study of T-cell memory formation after mild COVID-19 listed by TCRdb under 2021. Some background on the complete study: TCR sequence clusters from the two donors were found to be largely donor specific. Two young, previously healthy adult volunteers made up the cohort, one male and one female. T-cell clones expanding and contracting after mild COVID-19 in a couple of donors were tracked by longitudinal TCRalpha and TCRbeta repertoire sequencing.

The reads were generated on an Illumina NovaSeq 6000. Using 5'RACE with constant-segment primers, TCRalpha and TCRbeta cDNA libraries were constructed, with sample barcodes and unique molecular identifiers added in the process. Trizol reagent was used to extract RNA from every sample. The libraries were amplified in two PCR steps, and the second step added a second sample barcode and Illumina TruSeq adapters. Libraries were sequenced on an Illumina NovaSeq with 2 x 150 bp paired-end reads. Under the source paper's analysis protocol: The reads were demultiplexed and collapsed into UMI-guided consensus sequences using migec v1.2.7. With mixcr v2.1.11, UMI consensuses were aligned to TRA and TRB V and J templates and assembled into clonotypes. Expanded or contracted clonotypes were those called significant by both edgeR and NoisET, with noise models trained on biological replicates. For edgeR calls, the cutoffs were a false discovery rate-adjusted p below 0.01 and a log2 fold-change threshold of 1. As an exploratory analysis of dynamics, max-normalized trajectories of the 1000 most abundant clonotypes were examined with PCA combined with hierarchical clustering. Each responding clone was given a CD4 or CD8 phenotype based on the CD4+ and CD8+ repertoires, which had been sequenced separately. TCRdb cleaned the public reads at Q25 with fastp, built clones with MiXCR and kept in-frame beta chains. Entries are consolidated by CDR3 protein sequence, retaining the most common genes and DNA. The V and J calls shown here were made by TCRdb, not taken from the authors' results. The sample data list about 15,000 distinct CDR3 sequences, and around a fifth of these were observed just once. The top ten hold about 60% of the sample.

Ficoll-Paque density gradient centrifugation was used to isolate PBMCs. On the study overall, not on this receptor specifically: Contracting CD4+ clones were found mainly in CM and EM memory subsets, while CD8+ clones were enriched in EMRA. The second-wave clones that peaked on day 37 were not confirmed to be SARS-CoV-2 specific. The study included only a couple of mild cases, and larger cohorts that include severe cases with pre-infection samples were judged to be necessary. The detection of some responding clones in pre-infection memory suggests that pre-existing cross-reactive memory T cells joined the SARS-CoV-2 response. Clones that contracted from day 15 to 85 showed balanced CD4/CD8 phenotypes, whereas a second wave of clones that expanded from day 15 to 37 leaned towards CD4+.

The sequenced sample consisted of PBMCs or a T cell subset sorted from them (not recorded which). The TCR was taken from a man aged 18 to 30 who had mild COVID-19 (a few samples of this study predate the infection). The sample titles of this study are shuffled in the database, so cell type and time point are left out; the donor was told from shared clones. This chain joins TRBV5-4 to TRBJ1-6; confidence is insufficient to name the D gene. The CDR3 region has the sequence CASSLGIYNSPLHF. The DNA is as follows: TGTGCCAGCAGTCTCGGGATTTATAATTCACCCCTCCACTTT.